This passage covers 11 T cell receptor beta chains from one sample sequenced in a study of shared clonotypes between healthy human individuals. Repertoires were generated with immunoSEQ multiplex PCR, while TCRdb's copy carries only in-frame clones and drops some. The sample shows 1 million to 1.2 million clones, around three quarters of them seen only once. Sequenced material: memory CD4+ T cells from PBMCs. Subset: CD45RA-negative fraction. The receptors come from a man aged 18 to 29 in good health. Some clones in this sample may be carry-over from other donors' samples.

Details on this clone: Within the sample, other DNA sequences also encode this same CDR3. The rearrangement joins TRBV18 to TRBJ1-1; possible D gene TRBD1, 5 bases. Germline loops: CDR1 KGHSH, CDR2 LQKENI. Deletions cut 1 base from V and 8 bases from J, with 8 bases between. This CDR3 contains 12 residues. The CDR3 DNA follows: TGTGCCAGCTCACCACTAGGGACGGAAGCTTTCTTT. Its translation: CASSPLGTEAFF.

The CDR3 spells CATAPGLAGAALYNEQFF. CDR3 coding DNA: TGTGCCACTGCTCCGGGACTAGCGGGAGCCGCGCTCTACAATGAGCAGTTCTTC. The chain recombines TRBV27 with TRBJ2-1; 14 bases map to TRBD2. The V gene end was trimmed by 10 bases and the J gene end by 3 bases; junction bases not matched to a gene: 14. This CDR3 spans 18 amino acids. Germline CDR1 and CDR2: MNHEY and SMNVEV (reference sequence).

The chain employs TRBV25-1 and TRBJ2-2; TRBD1 might be the D (6 bases). Trimming removed 10 bases from V and 2 bases from J, with 11 bases in between. CDR3 length: 13 residues. Germline lookup yields CDR1 MGHDK and CDR2 SYGVNS. The CDR3 loop reads CATSGVNTGELFF. CDR3 DNA: TGTGCCACCTCAGGGGTTAACACCGGGGAGCTGTTTTTT.

This chain connects TRBV4-2 to TRBJ1-2; D gene ambiguous. Germline-derived CDR1 and CDR2 are LGHNA and YNFKEQ. V lost 3 bases, J lost 4 bases, and 12 bases lay in between. The CDR3 is 14 amino acids. The CDR3 sequence is CASSQEGISYGYTF. CDR3 sequence (DNA): TGTGCCAGCAGCCAGGAGGGAATTAGCTATGGCTACACCTTC.

This sequence joins TRBV11-2 and TRBJ2-7; 9 positions match TRBD1. Germline-derived CDR1 and CDR2 are SGHAT and FQNNGV. V lost 0 bases, J lost 4 bases, and 4 bases stayed unmatched. The CDR3 has 15 residues. The CDR3 loop is CASSLDGTGRYEQYF. The CDR3, as DNA: TGTGCCAGCAGCTTAGATGGGACAGGGAGATACGAGCAGTACTTC.

The rearrangement links TRBV6-5 to TRBJ2-5; D is unresolved. In germline, CDR1 is MNHEY, CDR2 SVGAGI. Trimming left V 6 bases short and J 3 bases short, with 14 bases between. The CDR3 totals 14 residues. In nucleotides, the CDR3 is TGTGCCAGCAGAAGAGAGGCTCCAGAAGAGACCCAGTACTTC. Its protein product is CASRREAPEETQYF.

The rearrangement joins TRBV30 to TRBJ1-2; 8 nucleotides line up with TRBD1. Germline V lookup: CDR1 GTSNPN, CDR2 SVGIG (reference sequence). The V gene end was trimmed by 2 bases and the J gene end by 12 bases; junction bases not matched to a gene: 11. The length of the CDR3 is 13 residues. The CDR3: CAWSINGQGKHTF. The DNA of the CDR3 is TGTGCCTGGAGTATCAACGGACAGGGTAAACACACCTTC.

V gene TRBV5-4 combines with J gene TRBJ2-7; 8 nucleotides line up with TRBD1. Germline V lookup: CDR1 SGHNT, CDR2 YYREEE (reference sequence). The CDR3 has 14 amino acids. After removal of 4 bases from V and 2 bases from J, the junction contained 5 bases not matched to a gene. The CDR3 region is CASSIPGQAYEQYF. The DNA for the CDR3 is TGTGCCAGCAGCATACCGGGACAGGCCTACGAGCAGTACTTC.

The CDR3 region is CASSLGGGGPGLYGYTF. The CDR3 nucleotides are TGTGCCAGCTCCCTAGGGGGCGGTGGGCCGGGACTCTATGGCTACACCTTC. The chain combines TRBV28 with TRBJ1-2, with 7 nucleotides matching TRBD1. There are 17 residues in the CDR3. V dropped 8 bases and J dropped 4; count of bases not matched to a gene: 19. Germline V gene data show CDR1 as MDHEN and CDR2 as SYDVKM.

In this sample, this clone turned up a few times. The chain is built from TRBV30 and TRBJ2-5, with D uncertain. CDR3 size: 12 residues. The V end lost 5 bases, the J end lost 5 bases, and 12 bases lay between the germline ends. Germline-derived CDR1 and CDR2 are GTSNPN and SVGIG (reference sequence). Here the CDR3 DNA reads TGTGCCTGGGGCACACCCCAGGAGACCCAGTACTTC. This translates into CAWGTPQETQYF.

The rearrangement uses TRBV5-5 and TRBJ1-2; TRBD1 matches at 8 bases. Germline assignment: CDR1 SGHKS and CDR2 YYEKEE (reference sequence). This CDR3 has 14 residues. Trimming removed 2 bases from V and 4 bases from J; junction bases left unmatched: 4. DNA of the CDR3: TGTGCCAGCAGCTTTAACAGGGGGGGCTATGGCTACACCTTC. This gives the protein CASSFNRGGYGYTF.